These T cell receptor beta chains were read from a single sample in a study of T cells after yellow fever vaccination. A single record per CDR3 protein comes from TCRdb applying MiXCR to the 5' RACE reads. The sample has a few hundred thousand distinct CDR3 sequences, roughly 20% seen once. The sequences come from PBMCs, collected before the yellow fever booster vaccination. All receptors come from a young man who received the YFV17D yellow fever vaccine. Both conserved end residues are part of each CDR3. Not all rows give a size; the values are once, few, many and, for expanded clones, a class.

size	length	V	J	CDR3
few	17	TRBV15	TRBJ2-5	CATSRDFGTSGGETQYF
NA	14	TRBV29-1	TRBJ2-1	CSVPGQGPYNEQFF
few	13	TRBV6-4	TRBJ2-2	CASATGDTGELFF
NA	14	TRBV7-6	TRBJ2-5	CASSPTGFEETQYF
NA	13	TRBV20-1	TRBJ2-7	CSARRGKGYEQYF
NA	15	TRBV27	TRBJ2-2	CASSLMTSGPGELFF
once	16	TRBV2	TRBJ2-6	CASSEWVGDGANVLTF
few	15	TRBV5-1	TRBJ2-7	CASSLRRGAENEQYF
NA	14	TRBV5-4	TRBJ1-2	CASSLGSVSYGYTF
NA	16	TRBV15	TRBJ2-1	CATSRFTRVKENEQFF
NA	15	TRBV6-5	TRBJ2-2	CASRRGTEYTGELFF
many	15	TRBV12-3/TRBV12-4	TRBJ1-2	CASSGRTGQNYGYTF
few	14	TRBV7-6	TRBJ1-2	CASSFHEGSYGYTF
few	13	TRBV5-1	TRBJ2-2	CASSSLDTGELFF
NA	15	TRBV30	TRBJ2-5	CAWILSGGAGETQYF
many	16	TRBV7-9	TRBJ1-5	CASSLESGYSNQPQHF
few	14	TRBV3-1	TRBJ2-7	CASSQDKGPYEQYF
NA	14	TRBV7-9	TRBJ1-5	CASSSPRSNQPQHF
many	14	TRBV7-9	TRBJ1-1	CASSLAGVNTEAFF
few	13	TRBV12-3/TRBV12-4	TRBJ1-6	CASSSGSRVPLHF
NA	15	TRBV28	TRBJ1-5	CASSLGQGVDQPQHF
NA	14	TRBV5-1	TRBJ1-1	CASSLPQTNTEAFF
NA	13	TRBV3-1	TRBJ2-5	CASREQGRETQYF
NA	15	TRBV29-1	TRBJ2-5	CSVRTWTSGGETQYF
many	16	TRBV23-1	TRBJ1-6	CASSQAGQQVNSPLHF
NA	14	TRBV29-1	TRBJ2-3	CSAAAGQGSRVQYF
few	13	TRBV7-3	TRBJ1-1	CASSSTGGERAFF
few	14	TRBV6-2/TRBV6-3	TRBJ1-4	CASSYVGGGEKLFF
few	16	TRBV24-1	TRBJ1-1	CATSDWSGGQEGKAFF
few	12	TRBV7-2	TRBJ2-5	CASGQGLETQYF
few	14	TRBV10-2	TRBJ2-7	CASSERLGRYEQYF
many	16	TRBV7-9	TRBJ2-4	CASSASGGLAKNIQYF
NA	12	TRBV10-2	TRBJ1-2	CASSESGMGYTF
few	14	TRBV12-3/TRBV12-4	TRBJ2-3	CASSYRASTDTQYF
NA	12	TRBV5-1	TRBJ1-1	CASSSVGSEAFF
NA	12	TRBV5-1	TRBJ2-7	CASSPDLYEQYF
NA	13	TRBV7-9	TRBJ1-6	CASSGEGTSPLHF
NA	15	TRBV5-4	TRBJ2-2	CASSSGKAWNGELFF
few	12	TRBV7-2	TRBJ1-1	CASSYRETEAFF
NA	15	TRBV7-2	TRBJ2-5	CASSIWTSGLRTQYF
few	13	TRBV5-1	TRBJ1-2	CASSPLGTYGYTF
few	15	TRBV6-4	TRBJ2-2	CASSEDTRYTGELFF
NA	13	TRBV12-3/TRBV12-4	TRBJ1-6	CASRSRWASPLHF
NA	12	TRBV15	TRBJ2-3	CATSRRLDTQYF
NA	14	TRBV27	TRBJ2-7	CASSAGDRSYEQYF
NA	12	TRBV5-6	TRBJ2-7	CASSRGGLGQYF
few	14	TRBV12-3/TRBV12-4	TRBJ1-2	CASSPGGSPYGYTF
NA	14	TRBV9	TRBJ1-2	CASRHPQESYGYTF
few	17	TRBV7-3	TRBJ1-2	CASSLTPTPPMNYGYTF
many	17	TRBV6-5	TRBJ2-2	CASSRLAGGHNTGELFF